This T cell receptor beta chain was profiled in a study of molecular identifiers for immune sequencing clone quantification. CDR1 is DFQATT, CDR2 SNEGSKA, per germline (reference sequence). V was cut by 3 bases and J by 0 bases, with 15 bases left in between. This CDR3 comprises 16 residues. Listed TCR primers and previously described methods were used for bulk TCR libraries. MiXCR, applied by TCRdb to the PCR reads, yields one record per CDR3 protein. The sample yields roughly 100,000 distinct CDR3 sequences, 35% seen once. This clonotype has just a few counts. The chain recombines TRBV20-1 with TRBJ2-4; D may match TRBD1 or TRBD2 (5 bases each). The sequencing input was naive CD8+ T cells from blood, with Jurkat cell RNA spiked in. Subset noted: FACS-sorted CD8+CD4-CCR7+CD45RA+ naive T cells. The receptor was derived from a human donor in good health. Some libraries in this study had Jurkat cell RNA spiked in. In DNA form, the CDR3 reads TGCAGTGCTAGGCTCGGGGCCCTAAGAGCCAAAAACATTCAGTACTTC. Translated: CSARLGALRAKNIQYF.